This entry lists 20 T cell receptor beta chains sequenced from one sample in a study of T cell responses to AZD1222 COVID-19 vaccine. Only in-frame clones appear in the TCRdb table, and some are missing; sequencing was by immunoSEQ multiplex PCR. There are about 180,000 clones in the sample; almost 90% occur only once, and more than 0.4% lies in the top ten. Sequencing was performed on peripheral blood, taken on day 0 of AZD1222 vaccination. These TCRs come from an adult in good health.

The V gene is TRBV5-1, the J gene TRBJ2-2, with D uncertain. CDR1 SGHRS and CDR2 YFSETQ come from the germline V gene. Trimming shortened V by 2 bases and J by 1 base, and 6 bases separated the two germline ends. CDR3 length equals 14 residues. In DNA, the CDR3 is TGCGCCAGCAGCTTTGACGGGAACACCGGGGAGCTGTTTTTT. Amino acid sequence: CASSFDGNTGELFF.

Concerning this clone: This sample also contains other DNA sequences that code for the same CDR3. J is TRBJ1-1 and V is TRBV18; the match to TRBD1 covers 10 bases. The CDR3 covers 13 residues. Germline lookup yields CDR1 KGHSH and CDR2 LQKENI. The ends lost 1 base at V and 7 bases at J; junction bases unmatched: 0. The CDR3 here is CASSPRDRGEAFF. As DNA, the CDR3 is TGTGCCAGCTCACCACGGGACAGGGGTGAAGCTTTCTTT.

The chain couples TRBV7-3 to TRBJ2-1; the D is unclear. Looked up from germline, CDR1 is SGHTA and CDR2 is FQGTGA. The length of the CDR3 is 12 residues. Between the trimmed V and J ends, which lost 6 bases and 5 bases, there was a span of 8 bases. In nucleotides, the CDR3 is TGTGCCAGCAGTCTACAGAACAATGAGCAGTTCTTC. Protein sequence: CASSLQNNEQFF.

V gene TRBV18 combines with J gene TRBJ2-7, with a weak D call TRBD2 (5 bases). The CDR3 is 13 residues long. Trimming removed 4 bases at V and 6 bases at J, with 13 bases between. Germline CDR1 and CDR2: KGHSH and LQKENI. CDR3 in amino acids: CASSRGLEFEQYF. The CDR3 nucleotides read TGTGCCAGCTCACGTGGACTCGAGTTCGAGCAGTACTTC.

The J gene is TRBJ2-1, the V gene TRBV24-1, with no clear D. The V end was cut by 4 bases, the J end by 8 bases, with 8 bases between. CDR1 and CDR2 from the germline V gene are KGHDR and SFDVKD. The CDR3 runs to 12 residues. Here the CDR3 reads CATSDLVHEQFF. The CDR3 DNA sequence: TGTGCCACCAGTGACCTAGTTCATGAGCAGTTCTTC.

The chain employs TRBV6-5 and TRBJ1-2; D may be TRBD1 (5 bases). In germline, CDR1 is MNHEY, CDR2 SVGAGI. V lost 2 bases and J lost 1, with 14 bases in between. The CDR3 length is 16 residues. The CDR3 loop reads CASSYGAGPLNYGYTF. Written as DNA, the CDR3 is TGTGCCAGCAGTTACGGGGCAGGCCCTCTTAACTATGGCTACACCTTC.

This clone showed up just a few times. Other DNA sequences in this specimen translate into the identical CDR3. This sequence joins TRBV27 and TRBJ1-5; D call uncertain. The V and J ends lost 2 bases and 1 base respectively, with 3 bases between them. This CDR3 is built from 13 residues. Germline V gene sequence: CDR1 MNHEY, CDR2 SMNVEV (reference sequence). CDR3 loop: CASSLGSNQPQHF. The CDR3 coding sequence is TGTGCCAGCAGTTTAGGGAGCAATCAGCCCCAGCATTTT.

V and J are TRBV20-1 and TRBJ1-5; D may be TRBD1 (5 bases). The length of the CDR3 is 15 residues. Germline CDR1 and CDR2: DFQATT and SNEGSKA (reference sequence). Trimming shortened V by 3 bases and J by 11 bases, and 23 bases separated the two germline ends. The CDR3 loop is CSASQGLGSREAQHF. The CDR3 coding sequence is TGCAGTGCTAGTCAGGGATTGGGTTCGCGCGAGGCCCAGCATTTT.

This chain's CDR3 is CASSHAPAGNEQFF. The CDR3 DNA reads as TGCGCCAGCAGCCATGCACCGGCGGGAAATGAGCAGTTCTTC. The chain uses TRBV4-3 and TRBJ2-1, with TRBD2 as a possible D gene (6 bases). Trimming cost V 3 bases and J 7 bases, with 13 bases left between them. In germline, CDR1 is LGHNA, CDR2 YSLEER. The CDR3 length is 14 residues.

CDR3 nucleotides: TGTGCCAGCAGCTTAGAACCTAGCTTCTACAATGAGCAGTTCTTC. As protein: CASSLEPSFYNEQFF. The chain employs TRBV11-2 and TRBJ2-1, with D perhaps TRBD2 (5 bases). Germline lookup yields CDR1 SGHAT and CDR2 FQNNGV. Trimming removed 0 bases at V and 3 bases at J, with 9 bases between. There are 15 residues in the CDR3.

The V call is TRBV15, the J call TRBJ1-4, with D perhaps matching TRBD1 (5 bases). Between the trimmed V and J ends, which lost 5 bases and 0 bases, there was a span of 13 bases. The germline V gene encodes CDR1 LNHNV and CDR2 YYDKDF (reference sequence). The CDR3 has 16 residues. The CDR3 nucleotides read TGTGCCACCAGCTCGGGACTCATGGCAACTAATGAAAAACTGTTTTTT. Protein sequence: CATSSGLMATNEKLFF.

The CDR3 spells CAKLRGGSLKTEAFF. The CDR3, as DNA: TGTGCCAAACTTAGGGGGGGTTCCCTTAAGACTGAAGCTTTCTTT. The J gene is TRBJ1-1, the V gene TRBV6-4, with D tentatively TRBD1 (6 bases). From germline, CDR1 is MRHNA and CDR2 SNTAGT. Trimming took off 10 bases at V and 5 bases at J, with 23 bases between the two ends. This CDR3 is 15 amino acids long.

The V gene is TRBV9, the J gene TRBJ2-7; no clear D. In germline, CDR1 is SGDLS, CDR2 YYNGEE. The ends were cut back, 4 bases at V and 3 bases at J, with 8 bases in the middle. The CDR3 sequence is 12 residues long. The CDR3, as DNA: TGTGCCAGCAGCCCTAATGGCTACGAGCAGTACTTC. Encoded protein: CASSPNGYEQYF.

The chain couples TRBV29-1 to TRBJ2-1; D gene unclear. CDR1 is SQVTM, CDR2 ANQGSEA, per germline. V shed 3 bases and J shed 3 bases, with 12 bases lying between them. This CDR3 has 14 residues. CDR3 sequence (DNA): TGCAGCGTTGAGTGGGGTCTTGGCTACAATGAGCAGTTCTTC. Encoded protein: CSVEWGLGYNEQFF.

The chain is built from TRBV5-4 and TRBJ2-3; perhaps TRBD2 as D (5 bases). The V and J ends lost 9 bases and 1 base respectively, with 15 bases between them. The germline CDR1 and CDR2 sequences are SGHNT and YYREEE (reference sequence). The CDR3 has 14 amino acids. CDR3 protein: CATAAGGGTDTQYF. In DNA form, the CDR3 reads TGTGCCACCGCAGCCGGAGGCGGCACAGATACGCAGTATTTT.

The rearrangement joins TRBV12-3 or TRBV12-4 to TRBJ2-5; a possible D gene is TRBD1 (6 bases). The CDR3 extends over 13 amino acids. V was cut by 4 bases and J by 0 bases, with 6 bases left in between. The CDR3 loop is CASSWDNQETQYF. The CDR3 region has the DNA TGTGCCAGCAGTTGGGACAACCAAGAGACCCAGTACTTC.

The chain carries TRBV4-1 and TRBJ1-5, with D uncertain. Germline CDR1 is MGHRA and CDR2 is YSYEKL. V shed 0 bases and J shed 4 bases, with 7 bases lying between them. CDR3 length: 14 amino acids. This CDR3 is CASSQEQPNQPQHF. The CDR3, as DNA: TGCGCCAGCAGCCAAGAACAGCCTAATCAGCCCCAGCATTTT.

V gene TRBV11-3 combines with J gene TRBJ2-5; TRBD1 or TRBD2 may be the D gene (5 bases each). Trimming took 1 base from V and 4 from J, leaving 16 bases between them. This CDR3 spans 16 amino acids. Germline CDR1 and CDR2: SGHNT and YENEEA. CDR3 nucleotides: TGTGCCAGCAGCTTAGGAGGAGAGGCAGGGAGAGAGACCCAGTACTTC. Protein product: CASSLGGEAGRETQYF. Combining the CDR3 with reference TRBV11-3 and TRBJ2-5 gives the whole variable domain EAGVVQSPRYKIIEKKQPVAFWCNPISGHNTLYWYLQNLGQGPELLIRYENEEAVDDSQLPKDRFSAERLKGVDSTLKIQPAELGDSAVYLCASSLGGEAGRETQYFGPGTRLLVL.

V usage is TRBV30 and J usage is TRBJ2-7; 7 positions match TRBD1. V lost 0 bases and J lost 2; bases outside the gene matches: 4. The V gene's germline CDR1 is GTSNPN and CDR2 SVGIG (reference sequence). The CDR3 length is 14 residues. The CDR3 DNA sequence: TGTGCCTGGAGTGTGAGACAGGGACCCTACGAGCAGTACTTC. It translates to CAWSVRQGPYEQYF.

For this clone: Within the sample, other DNA sequences also encode this same CDR3. The V gene is TRBV3-1 (or the pseudogene TRBV3-2), the J gene TRBJ1-2; 8 bases map to TRBD1. The germline V gene encodes CDR1 LGHDT and CDR2 YNNKEL (reference sequence). The CDR3 is made up of 13 amino acids. Trimming cost V 6 bases and J 2 bases; bases outside gene matches: 2. CDR3 residues: CASSRQGNYGYTF. The CDR3 DNA is TGTGCCAGCAGTCGACAGGGGAACTATGGCTACACCTTC.